This entry describes one T cell receptor (beta chain). Assay version v3.0 of immunoSEQ was used, and it was run at survey level. Clones were sequenced by immunoSEQ multiplex PCR, and TCRdb holds only the in-frame ones, with some missing. Counted here are about 12,000 clones, roughly 77% occurring once; the ten biggest clones make up 13%. Germline CDR1 is KGHSH and CDR2 is LQKENI. This CDR3 region has 17 residues. Germline trimming cut 4 bases from V and 7 bases from J; bases unmatched to any gene: 9. The data stem from a study of long-term antiretroviral therapy in people with HIV. This receptor was taken from a man between 35 and 55 years old with HIV. The material was unsorted PBMCs, obtained less than 3.2 years before starting antiretroviral therapy. The chain uses TRBV18 and TRBJ2-1, with TRBD2 matching 14 bases. In nucleotides, the CDR3 is TGTGCCAGCTCACACCCCGTGACTAGCGGGAGGGTGAATGAGCAGTTCTTC. This encodes CASSHPVTSGRVNEQFF.